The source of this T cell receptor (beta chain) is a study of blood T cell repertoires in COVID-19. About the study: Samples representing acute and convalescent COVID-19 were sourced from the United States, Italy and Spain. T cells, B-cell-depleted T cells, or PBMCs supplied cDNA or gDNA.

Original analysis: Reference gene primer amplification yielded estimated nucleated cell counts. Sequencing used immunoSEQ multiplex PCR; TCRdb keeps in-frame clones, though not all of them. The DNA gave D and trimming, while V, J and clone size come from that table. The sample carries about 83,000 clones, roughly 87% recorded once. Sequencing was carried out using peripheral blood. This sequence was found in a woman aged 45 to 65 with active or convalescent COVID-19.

As DNA, the CDR3 is TGTGCCAGCAGTTCAGGGGGCGCGGGCAATCAGCCCCAGCATTTT. This sequence encodes CASSSGGAGNQPQHF. This sequence joins TRBV6-2 or TRBV6-3 and TRBJ1-5; 8 nucleotides line up with TRBD1. CDR1 and CDR2 from the germline V gene are MNHEY and SVGEGT. The CDR3 is 15 residues long. The V gene end was trimmed by 4 bases and the J gene end by 2 bases; junction bases not matched to a gene: 4.